A selection of T cell receptor beta chains follows, all from one sample in a study of blood T cells in healthy people across ages. TCRdb re-analysed the 5' RACE reads in MiXCR, keeping a single row per CDR3 protein. This sample carries 450,000 to 700,000 distinct CDR3 sequences, 25% to 30% of them seen once, and the ten largest clones take around 20%. Sequenced material: blood. The receptors originated from a woman in her 70s in good health. Each CDR3 is given with its conserved first and last residue. The order of the fields is V gene, J gene, clone size, D gene, CDR3 protein, CDR3 DNA. A D gene is named only where the DNA matches it firmly. Size is omitted from some rows. Given values are once, few, many or a class for expanded clones.

TRBV5-1	TRBJ2-1	-	TRBD2	CASSFGSGGYNEQFF	TGCGCCAGCAGCTTCGGTAGCGGGGGGTACAATGAGCAGTTCTTC
TRBV6-1	TRBJ1-5	-	-	CASRAQNGGLGQPQHF	TGTGCCAGCAGGGCCCAGAACGGGGGCCTGGGCCAGCCCCAGCATTTT
TRBV3-1	TRBJ2-6	few	-	CASSPRQTSGANVLTF	TGTGCCAGCAGCCCCCGACAGACCTCTGGGGCCAACGTCCTGACTTTC
TRBV7-9	TRBJ1-4	-	-	CASSPPYAGVGEKLFF	TGTGCCAGCAGTCCCCCCTACGCGGGAGTAGGTGAAAAACTGTTTTTT
TRBV27	TRBJ2-5	few	-	CASSPYSTETEETQYF	TGTGCCAGCAGTCCCTATTCGACAGAGACCGAAGAGACCCAGTACTTC
TRBV7-8	TRBJ2-4	many	-	CASSLGRGRNIQYF	TGTGCCAGCAGCTTAGGAAGGGGAAGAAACATTCAGTACTTC
TRBV12-3/TRBV12-4	TRBJ1-2	-	-	CASSPGRGRLRVGYTF	TGTGCCAGCAGTCCCGGAAGGGGGAGGTTGAGGGTAGGCTACACCTTC
TRBV27	TRBJ2-7	-	TRBD2	CASSSTGTSGRNAEQYF	TGTGCCAGCAGTTCCACCGGGACTAGCGGGAGAAATGCCGAGCAGTACTTC
TRBV12-3/TRBV12-4	TRBJ2-1	-	-	CASSEGGNNEQFF	TGTGCCAGCAGTGAGGGGGGGAACAATGAGCAGTTCTTC
TRBV13	TRBJ2-1	-	TRBD2	CASSYPGLAGVSYNEQFF	TGTGCCAGCAGCTACCCAGGACTAGCGGGGGTTAGCTACAATGAGCAGTTCTTC
TRBV20-1	TRBJ2-4	few	-	CSAPAGQAKNIQYF	TGCAGTGCTCCCGCAGGACAAGCCAAAAACATTCAGTACTTC
TRBV24-1	TRBJ1-5	few	-	CATSDSRGGQPQHF	TGTGCCACCAGTGACTCTCGGGGCGGCCAGCCCCAGCATTTT
TRBV4-1	TRBJ2-3	-	TRBD2	CASSNSGASTDTQYF	TGCGCCAGCAGCAATAGCGGGGCTAGCACAGATACGCAGTATTTT
TRBV10-3	TRBJ2-1	few	-	CAISESGGSSYNEQFF	TGTGCCATCAGTGAGTCTGGGGGAAGCTCCTACAATGAGCAGTTCTTC
TRBV5-1	TRBJ2-2	-	-	CASSLWRETGELFF	TGCGCCAGCAGCTTGTGGCGGGAAACCGGGGAGCTGTTTTTT
TRBV5-1	TRBJ2-3	-	-	CASSTAPGSNTQYF	TGCGCCAGCAGCACGGCCCCGGGGTCCAATACGCAGTATTTT
TRBV6-1	TRBJ2-7	few	-	CASSYVALREQYF	TGTGCCAGCAGCTACGTGGCCCTTCGGGAGCAGTACTTC
TRBV2	TRBJ1-5	few	-	CASSEWGAGGNQPQHF	TGCGCCAGCAGTGAATGGGGGGCTGGGGGCAATCAGCCCCAGCATTTT
TRBV12-3/TRBV12-4	TRBJ1-4	-	-	CASRRGINEKLFF	TGTGCCAGCCGACGGGGGATAAATGAAAAACTGTTTTTT
TRBV5-1	TRBJ1-3	few	-	CASSLALRNTIYF	TGCGCCAGCAGCTTGGCTCTCCGAAACACCATATATTTT
TRBV4-2	TRBJ2-1	-	TRBD2	CASSLSGVSSRGGSYNEQFF	TGTGCCAGCAGCCTGTCAGGGGTCTCCTCCCGGGGGGGCTCCTACAATGAGCAGTTCTTC
TRBV6-5	TRBJ1-5	-	TRBD1	CASSRQGLGQPQHF	TGTGCCAGCAGTCGACAGGGTCTGGGACAGCCCCAGCATTTT
TRBV7-3	TRBJ1-1	few	-	CASSPWGGMNTEAFF	TGTGCCAGCAGCCCCTGGGGGGGGATGAACACTGAAGCTTTCTTT
TRBV7-2	TRBJ2-5	few	-	CASSLGVAAAEYF	TGTGCCAGCAGCTTAGGGGTAGCGGCCGCAGAGTACTTC
TRBV3-1	TRBJ2-1	few	TRBD2	CASSQRGGKRGNPFF	TGTGCCAGCAGCCAGCGCGGGGGGAAAAGGGGGAATCCTTTCTTC
TRBV20-1	TRBJ2-7	-	TRBD1	CSARPPGQGTYEQYF	TGCAGTGCTAGACCTCCGGGACAGGGGACCTACGAGCAGTACTTC
TRBV6-5	TRBJ1-5	-	TRBD1	CASSTGTGNQPQHF	TGTGCCAGCAGCACCGGGACAGGGAATCAGCCCCAGCATTTT
TRBV24-1	TRBJ2-1	few	TRBD2	CATSESGGRTEQFF	TGTGCCACCAGTGAGTCGGGGGGACGAACTGAGCAGTTCTTC
TRBV15	TRBJ1-2	-	-	CATSRDGYSYTF	TGTGCCACCAGCAGAGATGGTTATAGCTACACCTTC